This is a list of T cell receptor beta chains from one sample in a study of sequential checkpoint blockade in melanoma. Profiling relied on immunoSEQ multiplex PCR, and the TCRdb table lists in-frame clones only, not all of them. The sample has 2,000 to 3,000 clones, roughly 19% seen once. This specimen was tumor tissue (inferred from file names), taken from a patient given nivolumab and ipilimumab in sequence. Receptors originate from a human donor with melanoma. Both conserved end residues are part of each CDR3.

v_call	cdr3_aa
TRBV18	CASSPDARTIYF
TRBV25-1	CASSEREAHYEQYF
TRBV11-3	CASSSRPGGAGGELFF
TRBV11-3	CASSSGTGGLYGYTF
TRBV28	CASTPRATGVKQPQHF
TRBV6-8	CASSDSTSGGTDTQYF
TRBV11-3	CASSLNEQGASQETQYF
TRBV11-3	CASSVNSNPPEAFF
TRBV11-3	CASSPGQVVAEAFF
TRBV6-8	CASSPEAATYTGELFF
TRBV11-3	CASSLDGVRGTEAFF
TRBV11-3	CASSLERTNYEQYF
TRBV9	CASSLTKGGYGYTF
TRBV14	CASSRRMDRGENIQYF
TRBV28	CASSFGGQETQYF
TRBV5-1	CASAGERSRETQYF
TRBV6-8	CASSYGTGGVYGYTF
TRBV5-1	CASRARNSGANVLTF
TRBV9	CASSVGLAGEWGLGEQFF
TRBV11-3	CASVLTGRGYVYGYTF
TRBV5-1	CASSLEWGGQNTEAFF
TRBV7-8	CASSPFSGNTIYF
TRBV5-1	CASSLERGGSGGTQYF
TRBV10-3	CAISESGPWNYGYTF
TRBV11-3	CASSLGQGLETQYF
TRBV11-3	CASSFSSGTKAPLHF
TRBV9	CASSPTGTHGGANVLTF
TRBV19	CATSTSGGRQQYF
TRBV19	CASSDPQGVSNQPQHF
TRBV30	CAWSLGLAGKTDTQYF
TRBV6-7	CASSWGRELFF
TRBV11-3	CASSASGGQETQYF
TRBV5-1	CASSLAPSTDTQYF
TRBV6-8	CASVAGGWTNEKLFF
TRBV11-3	CASSLFGGSNTGELFF
TRBV11-3	CASSFGQTSYEQYF
TRBV6-8	CASSFSTGGTGTGELFF
TRBV12-5	CASGFWHTIYF
TRBV5-3	CARSLRDRVGGQPQHF
TRBV6-8	CASSYTDRGTEAFF
TRBV28	CASSLRHVFSTDTQYF
TRBV19	CASSIDLVAGGGSYEQYF
TRBV5-1	CASSLSSRVEETQYF
TRBV30	CAWRPGVFEKLFF
TRBV25-1	CASSDLTAGGNYNEQFF
TRBV7-4	CASSLGPGNEQYF
TRBV11-3	CASSLGQGGSPLHF
TRBV10-3	CAISEIRGPYNEQFF
TRBV11-3	CASSPIPTGSSGANVLTF
TRBV6-8	CASSYAGGNNQPQHF
TRBV7-6	CASSRLRGVAGSYEQYF